The clone carrying this TCR beta chain was picked up a small number of times. Whoever was chosen for sequencing had shown CD8+CD57+ cell expansion by flow cytometry. CDR3 and TCR beta VDJ profiling relied on a genomic DNA template. Via MiXCR, TCRdb re-called the reads, giving one row per CDR3 protein. The data contain roughly 250,000 distinct CDR3 sequences, roughly 82% of them singletons. This entry comes from a study of CD8+CD57+ T cells in acquired aplastic anemia. Study information: Sorted CD4+ and CD8+ cells gave an average of about 3.4 ug of DNA.

There are 14 residues in the CDR3. Germline V gene lookup returns CDR1 ENHRY and CDR2 SYGVKD. V was clipped by 0 bases and J by 4 bases, with 9 bases between them. The chain links TRBV10-3 to TRBJ1-2; unclear D gene. The TCR comes from a human donor with aplastic anemia. Sequencing was done on a sample of sorted CD4+, CD8+, or CD8+CD57+ T cells (not recorded which) from PBMCs. The CDR3 protein is CAISESAGGYGYTF. In DNA, the CDR3 is TGTGCCATCAGTGAGTCAGCCGGAGGCTATGGCTACACCTTC.